This TCR beta chain was recorded in a study of blood T cell repertoires in COVID-19. At the level of the study: Samples came from the United States, Italy and Spain, spanning acute and convalescent COVID-19. In each case, the material was cDNA or gDNA derived from T cells, B-cell-depleted T cells, or PBMCs.

Original analysis: Reference gene primer amplification gave nucleated cell count estimates. The method was immunoSEQ multiplex PCR; TCRdb's version includes in-frame clones alone and lacks a portion of them. D and trimming come from the DNA, and the V and J calls and clone size come from that table. Among roughly 290,000 clones listed, approximately 85% were seen once. V shed 7 bases and J 13 bases; nucleotides not matched to a gene: 11. From germline, CDR1 is MDHEN and CDR2 SYDVKM. The CDR3 runs 13 residues. During active infection, Seattle patients enrolled and were then monitored through disease. The sequence was obtained from a human donor with COVID-19, enrolled during active disease. The donor label of this sample is uncertain. Material: peripheral blood. This chain connects TRBV28 to TRBJ2-1; 9 bases map to TRBD1. The CDR3 bases are TGTGCCAGCAACCGGGACAGGGAGTTCGGTCAGTTCTTC. Its translation is CASNRDREFGQFF.